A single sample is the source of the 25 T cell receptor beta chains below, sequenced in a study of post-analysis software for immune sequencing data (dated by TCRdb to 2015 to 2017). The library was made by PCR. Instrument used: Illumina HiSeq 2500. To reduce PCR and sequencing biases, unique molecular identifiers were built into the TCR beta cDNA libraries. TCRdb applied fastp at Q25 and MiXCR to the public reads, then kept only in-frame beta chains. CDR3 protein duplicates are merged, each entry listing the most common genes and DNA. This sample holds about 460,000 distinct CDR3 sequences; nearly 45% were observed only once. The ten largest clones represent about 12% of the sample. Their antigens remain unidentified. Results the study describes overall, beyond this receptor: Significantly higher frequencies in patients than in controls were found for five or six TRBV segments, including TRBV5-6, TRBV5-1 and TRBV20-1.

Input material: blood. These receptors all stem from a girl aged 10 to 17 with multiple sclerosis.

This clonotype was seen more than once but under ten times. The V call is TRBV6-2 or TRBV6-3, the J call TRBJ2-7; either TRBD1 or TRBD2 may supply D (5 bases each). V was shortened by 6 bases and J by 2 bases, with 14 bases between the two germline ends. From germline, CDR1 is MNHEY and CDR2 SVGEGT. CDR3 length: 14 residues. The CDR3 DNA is TGTGCCAGCAGACTAGAATGGGGGACCTACGAGCAGTACTTC. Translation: CASRLEWGTYEQYF.

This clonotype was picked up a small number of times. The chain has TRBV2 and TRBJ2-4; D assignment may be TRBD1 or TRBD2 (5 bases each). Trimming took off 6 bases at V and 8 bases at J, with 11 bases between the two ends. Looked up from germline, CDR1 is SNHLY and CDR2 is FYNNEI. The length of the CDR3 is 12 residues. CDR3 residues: CASSGTYDIQYF. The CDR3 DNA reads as TGTGCCAGCAGCGGGACGTATGACATTCAGTACTTC.

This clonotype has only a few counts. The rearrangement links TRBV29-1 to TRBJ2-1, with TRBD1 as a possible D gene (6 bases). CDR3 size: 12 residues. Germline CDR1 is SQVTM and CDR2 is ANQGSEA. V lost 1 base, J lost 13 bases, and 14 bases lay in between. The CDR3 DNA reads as TGCAGCGTTGAAGGGGACACAGAGACCCAGTTCTTC. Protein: CSVEGDTETQFF.

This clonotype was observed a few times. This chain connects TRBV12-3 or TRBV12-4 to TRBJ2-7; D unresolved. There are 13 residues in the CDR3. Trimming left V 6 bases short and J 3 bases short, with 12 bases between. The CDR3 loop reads CASSIPGLYEQYF. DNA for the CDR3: TGTGCCAGCAGCATCCCGGGCCTCTACGAGCAGTACTTC.

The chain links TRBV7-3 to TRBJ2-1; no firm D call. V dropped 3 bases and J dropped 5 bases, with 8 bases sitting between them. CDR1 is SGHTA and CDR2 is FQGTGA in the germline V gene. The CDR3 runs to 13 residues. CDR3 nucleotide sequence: TGTGCCAGCAGCTTTGCTGTTAACAATGAGCAGTTCTTC. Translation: CASSFAVNNEQFF.

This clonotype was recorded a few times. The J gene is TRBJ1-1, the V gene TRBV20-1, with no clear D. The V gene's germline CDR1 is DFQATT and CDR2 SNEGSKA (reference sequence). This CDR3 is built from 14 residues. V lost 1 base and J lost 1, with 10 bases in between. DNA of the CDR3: TGCAGTGCTAGAGTAGCAGGCCCGAACACTGAAGCTTTCTTT. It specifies CSARVAGPNTEAFF.

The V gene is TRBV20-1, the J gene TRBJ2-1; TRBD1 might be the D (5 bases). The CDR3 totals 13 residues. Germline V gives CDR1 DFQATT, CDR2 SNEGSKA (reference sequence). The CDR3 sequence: CTPWSAGKNEQFF. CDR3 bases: TGCACCCCATGGTCAGCAGGGAAGAATGAGCAGTTCTTC.

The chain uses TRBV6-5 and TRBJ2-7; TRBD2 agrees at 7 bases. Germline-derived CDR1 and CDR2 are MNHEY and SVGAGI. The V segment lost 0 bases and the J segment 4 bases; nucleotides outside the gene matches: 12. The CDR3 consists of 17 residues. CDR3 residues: CASSYSNWRGSRYEQYF. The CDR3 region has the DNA TGTGCCAGCAGTTACTCGAATTGGCGCGGGAGTAGATACGAGCAGTACTTC.

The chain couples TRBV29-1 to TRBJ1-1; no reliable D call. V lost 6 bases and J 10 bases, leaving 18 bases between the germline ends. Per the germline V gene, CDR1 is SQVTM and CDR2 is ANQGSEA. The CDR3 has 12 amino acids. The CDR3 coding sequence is TGCAGCGTCTCCACAAGGATTCGTGGAGCTTTCTTT. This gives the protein CSVSTRIRGAFF.

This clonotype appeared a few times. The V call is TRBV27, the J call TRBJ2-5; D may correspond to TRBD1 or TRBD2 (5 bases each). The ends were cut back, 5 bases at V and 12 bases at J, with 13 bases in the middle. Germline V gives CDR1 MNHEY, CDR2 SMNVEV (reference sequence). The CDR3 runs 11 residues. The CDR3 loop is CASSDTGPKYF. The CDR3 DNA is TGTGCCAGCAGTGATACGGGACCAAAGTACTTC.

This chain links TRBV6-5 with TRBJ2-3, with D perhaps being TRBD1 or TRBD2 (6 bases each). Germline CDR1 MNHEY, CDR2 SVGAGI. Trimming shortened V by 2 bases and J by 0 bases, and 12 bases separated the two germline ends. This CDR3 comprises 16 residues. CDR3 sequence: CASSYRGTFSTDTQYF. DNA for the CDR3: TGTGCCAGCAGTTACAGGGGGACTTTTAGCACAGATACGCAGTATTTT.

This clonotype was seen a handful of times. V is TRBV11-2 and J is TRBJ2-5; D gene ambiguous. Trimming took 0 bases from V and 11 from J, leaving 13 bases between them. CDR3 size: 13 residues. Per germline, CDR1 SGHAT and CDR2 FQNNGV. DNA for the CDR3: TGTGCCAGCAGCTTAGATCGACCCTTTGGGCAGTACTTC. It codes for CASSLDRPFGQYF.

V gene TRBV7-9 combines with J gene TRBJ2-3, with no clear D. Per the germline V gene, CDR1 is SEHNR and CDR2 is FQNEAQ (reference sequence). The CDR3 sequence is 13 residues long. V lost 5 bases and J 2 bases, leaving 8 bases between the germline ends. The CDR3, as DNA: TGTGCCAGCAGCCCCGGGCCCACAGATACGCAGTATTTT. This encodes CASSPGPTDTQYF. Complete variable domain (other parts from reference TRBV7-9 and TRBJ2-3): DTGVSQNPRHKITKRGQNVTFRCDPISEHNRLYWYRQTLGQGPEFLTYFQNEAQLEKSRLLSDRFSAERPKGSFSTLEIQRTEQGDSAMYLCASSPGPTDTQYFGPGTRLTVL.

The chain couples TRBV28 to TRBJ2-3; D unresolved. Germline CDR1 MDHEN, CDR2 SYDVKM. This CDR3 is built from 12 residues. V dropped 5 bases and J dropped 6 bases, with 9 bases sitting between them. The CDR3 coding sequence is TGTGCCAGCAGTACCCACGCGGATACGCAGTATTTT. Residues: CASSTHADTQYF.

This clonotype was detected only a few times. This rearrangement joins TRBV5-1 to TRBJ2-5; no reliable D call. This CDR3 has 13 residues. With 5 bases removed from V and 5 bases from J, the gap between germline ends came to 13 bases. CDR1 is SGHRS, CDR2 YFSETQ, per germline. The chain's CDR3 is CASRVDHSETQYF. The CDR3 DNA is TGCGCCAGCAGAGTCGACCATTCTGAGACCCAGTACTTC.

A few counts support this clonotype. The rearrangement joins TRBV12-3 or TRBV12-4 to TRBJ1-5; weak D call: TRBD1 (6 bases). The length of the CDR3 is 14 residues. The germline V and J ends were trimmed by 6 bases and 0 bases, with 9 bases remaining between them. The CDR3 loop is CASRQGNSNQPQHF. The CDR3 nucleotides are TGTGCCAGCAGACAGGGTAATAGCAATCAGCCCCAGCATTTT.

CDR3 sequence: CASSSGVGGYTF. In DNA, the CDR3 is TGTGCCAGCAGTTCAGGGGTGGGGGGCTACACCTTC. This chain uses TRBV12-3 or TRBV12-4 with TRBJ1-2; tentative D call: TRBD1 (6 bases). The CDR3 covers 12 residues. The V and J ends lost 4 bases and 8 bases respectively, with 11 bases between them.

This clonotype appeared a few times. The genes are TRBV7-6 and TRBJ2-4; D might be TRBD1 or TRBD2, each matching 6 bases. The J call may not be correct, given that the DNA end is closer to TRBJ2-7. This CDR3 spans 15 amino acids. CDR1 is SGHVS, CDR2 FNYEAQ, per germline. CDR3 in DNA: TGTGCCAGCACCCTGGGGGGCGGGAAGTCCTACGAGCAGTACTTC. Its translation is CASTLGGGKSYEQYF.

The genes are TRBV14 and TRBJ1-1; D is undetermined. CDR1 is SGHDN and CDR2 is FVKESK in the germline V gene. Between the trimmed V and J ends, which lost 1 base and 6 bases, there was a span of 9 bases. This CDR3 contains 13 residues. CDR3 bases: TGTGCCAGCAGCCAAGGTAGAGCCTCTGAAGCTTTCTTT. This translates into CASSQGRASEAFF.

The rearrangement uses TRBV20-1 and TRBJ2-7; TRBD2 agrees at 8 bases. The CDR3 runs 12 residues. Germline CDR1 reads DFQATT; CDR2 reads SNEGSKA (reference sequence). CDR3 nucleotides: TGCAGGGCCCGAGCGGGAGATTACGAGCAGTACTTC. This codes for CRARAGDYEQYF.

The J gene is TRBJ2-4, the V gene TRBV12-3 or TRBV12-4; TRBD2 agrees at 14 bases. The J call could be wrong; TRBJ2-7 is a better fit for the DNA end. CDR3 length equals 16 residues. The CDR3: CASRDAGTSGSREQYF. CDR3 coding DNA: TGTGCCAGCAGAGACGCCGGGACTAGCGGGAGTCGCGAGCAGTACTTC.

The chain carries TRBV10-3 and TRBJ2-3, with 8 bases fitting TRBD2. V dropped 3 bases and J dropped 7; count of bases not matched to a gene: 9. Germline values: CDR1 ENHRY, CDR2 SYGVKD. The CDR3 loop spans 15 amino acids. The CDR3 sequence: CAISDPAGVVNTQYF. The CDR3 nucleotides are TGTGCCATCAGTGATCCAGCGGGAGTAGTAAATACGCAGTATTTT.

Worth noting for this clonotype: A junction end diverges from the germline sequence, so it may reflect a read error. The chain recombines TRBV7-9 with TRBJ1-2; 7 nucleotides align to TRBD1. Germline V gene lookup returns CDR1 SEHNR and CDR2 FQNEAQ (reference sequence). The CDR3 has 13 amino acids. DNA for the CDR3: TGTGCCAGCAGCTTTACAGGGGACTACGGCTACACCTTC. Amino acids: CASSFTGDYGYTF.

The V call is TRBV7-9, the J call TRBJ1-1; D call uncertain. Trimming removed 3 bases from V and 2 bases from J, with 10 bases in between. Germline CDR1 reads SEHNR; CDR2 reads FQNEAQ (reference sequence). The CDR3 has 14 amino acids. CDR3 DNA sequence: TGTGCCAGCAGCTTCCGGACGGCCAACACTGAAGCTTTCTTT. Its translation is CASSFRTANTEAFF.

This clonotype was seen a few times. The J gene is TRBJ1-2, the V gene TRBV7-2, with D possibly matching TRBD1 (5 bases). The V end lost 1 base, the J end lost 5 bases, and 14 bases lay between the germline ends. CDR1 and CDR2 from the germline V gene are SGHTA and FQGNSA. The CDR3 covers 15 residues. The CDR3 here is CASSLDQTVPYGYTF. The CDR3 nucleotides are TGTGCCAGCAGCTTAGATCAGACAGTACCTTATGGCTACACCTTC.